The clone carrying this T cell receptor (beta chain) has a handful of counts. Following extraction, RNA underwent reverse transcription to cDNA, which served as the sequencing template. Clones were read by immunoSEQ multiplex PCR, and TCRdb kept only the in-frame ones, dropping some. The sample includes some 150,000 clones, less than 65% of them seen just once. This sample is part of a study of CD8+ T cells in alopecia areata. Study background: Patients in the treated group were given tofacitinib by mouth, 5 to 10 mg twice a day.

Sorted out of PBMCs were CD4+ T cells and CD8+ T cells. Trimming cost V 5 bases and J 0 bases, with 11 bases left between them. The germline CDR1 and CDR2 sequences are SQVTM and ANQGSEA. The CDR3 loop spans 14 amino acids. The rearrangement links TRBV29-1 to TRBJ1-5; D uncertain. The source of this sequence is a human donor with alopecia areata. The starting material was CD8+ T cells sorted from blood, obtained at week 0. Here the CDR3 DNA reads TGCAGCGTTCGGACCGGTAATAGCAATCAGCCCCAGCATTTT. Protein sequence: CSVRTGNSNQPQHF. The full variable domain, completed using reference TRBV29-1 and TRBJ1-5, is SAVISQKPSRDICQRGTSLTIQCQVDSQVTMMFWYRQQPGQSLTLIATANQGSEATYESGFVIDKFPISRPNLTFSTLTVSNMSPEDSSIYLCSVRTGNSNQPQHFGDGTRLSIL.